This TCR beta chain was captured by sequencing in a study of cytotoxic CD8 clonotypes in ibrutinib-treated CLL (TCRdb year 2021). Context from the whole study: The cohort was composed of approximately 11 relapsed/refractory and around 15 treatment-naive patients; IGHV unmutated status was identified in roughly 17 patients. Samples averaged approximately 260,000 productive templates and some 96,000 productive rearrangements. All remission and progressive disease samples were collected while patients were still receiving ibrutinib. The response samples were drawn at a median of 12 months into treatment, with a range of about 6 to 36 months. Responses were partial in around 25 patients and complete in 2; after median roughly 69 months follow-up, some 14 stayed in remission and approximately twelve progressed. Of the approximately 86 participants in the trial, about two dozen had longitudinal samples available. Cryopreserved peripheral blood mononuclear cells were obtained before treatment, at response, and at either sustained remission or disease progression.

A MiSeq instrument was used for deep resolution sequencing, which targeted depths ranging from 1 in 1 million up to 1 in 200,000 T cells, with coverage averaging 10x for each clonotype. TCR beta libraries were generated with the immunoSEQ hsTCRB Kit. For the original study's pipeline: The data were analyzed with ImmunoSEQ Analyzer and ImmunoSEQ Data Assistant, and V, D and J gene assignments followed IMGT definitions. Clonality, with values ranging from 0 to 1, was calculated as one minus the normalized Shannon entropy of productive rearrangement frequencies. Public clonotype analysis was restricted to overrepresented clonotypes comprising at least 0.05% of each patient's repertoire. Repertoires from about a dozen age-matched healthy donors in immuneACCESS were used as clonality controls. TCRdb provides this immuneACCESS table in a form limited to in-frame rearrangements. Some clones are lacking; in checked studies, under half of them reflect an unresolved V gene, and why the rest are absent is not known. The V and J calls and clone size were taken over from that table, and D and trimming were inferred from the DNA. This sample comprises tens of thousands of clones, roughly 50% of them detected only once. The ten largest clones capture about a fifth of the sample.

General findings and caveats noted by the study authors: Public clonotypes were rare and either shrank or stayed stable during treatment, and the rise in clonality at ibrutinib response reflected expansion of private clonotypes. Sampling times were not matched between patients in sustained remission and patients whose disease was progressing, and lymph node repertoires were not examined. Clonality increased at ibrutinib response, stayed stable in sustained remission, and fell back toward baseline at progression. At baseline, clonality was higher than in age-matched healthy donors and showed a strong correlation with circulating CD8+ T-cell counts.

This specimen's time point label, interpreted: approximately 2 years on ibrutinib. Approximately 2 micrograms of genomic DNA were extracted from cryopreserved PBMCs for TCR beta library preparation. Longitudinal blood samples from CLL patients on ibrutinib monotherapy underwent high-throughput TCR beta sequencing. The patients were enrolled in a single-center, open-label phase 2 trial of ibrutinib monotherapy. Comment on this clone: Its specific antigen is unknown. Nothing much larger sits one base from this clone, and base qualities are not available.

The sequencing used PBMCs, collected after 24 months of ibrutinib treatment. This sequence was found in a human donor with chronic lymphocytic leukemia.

CDR3 sequence: CASSPRQGSYEQYV. The DNA sequence is as follows: TGTGCCAGCTCACCTCGACAGGGCTCCTACGAGCAGTACGTC. This receptor chain uses TRBV18 and TRBJ2-7; the central 7 bases match TRBD1. CDR1 KGHSH and CDR2 LQKENI were looked up in the germline V gene. At the junction V is shortened by 3 bases and J by 0 bases; bases outside the gene matches: 2. Reading from cysteine to valine, the CDR3 counts 14 amino acids. Left in the record is the CDR3 DNA by itself, 42 bases read in frame from the first base.